The source of this T cell receptor (beta chain) is a study of blood T cell repertoires in COVID-19. Study overall: Sites in the United States, Italy and Spain provided acute and convalescent COVID-19 samples. Sources were T cells, B-cell-depleted T cells, or PBMCs; the material itself was cDNA or gDNA.

V was trimmed by 4 bases and J by 2 bases, leaving 20 bases between them. The CDR3 covers 17 residues. Germline lookup yields CDR1 LGHDT and CDR2 YNNKEL (reference sequence). Seattle's enrolled individuals joined amid active infection and were then monitored longitudinally. Produced via immunoSEQ multiplex PCR; TCRdb's table is partial and in-frame only. Of some 230,000 clones detected, roughly nine tenths appear once; the ten largest clones hold roughly 10%. This chain joins TRBV3-1 (or the pseudogene TRBV3-2) and TRBJ1-2, with D tentatively TRBD1 (5 bases). Sequenced input: peripheral blood. The sequence derives from a woman aged 50 to 65 with COVID-19, enrolled during active disease. The CDR3 protein is CASSRNTGGRANYGYTF. DNA for the CDR3: TGTGCCAGCAGCCGCAATACGGGGGGGAGGGCAAACTATGGCTACACCTTC.